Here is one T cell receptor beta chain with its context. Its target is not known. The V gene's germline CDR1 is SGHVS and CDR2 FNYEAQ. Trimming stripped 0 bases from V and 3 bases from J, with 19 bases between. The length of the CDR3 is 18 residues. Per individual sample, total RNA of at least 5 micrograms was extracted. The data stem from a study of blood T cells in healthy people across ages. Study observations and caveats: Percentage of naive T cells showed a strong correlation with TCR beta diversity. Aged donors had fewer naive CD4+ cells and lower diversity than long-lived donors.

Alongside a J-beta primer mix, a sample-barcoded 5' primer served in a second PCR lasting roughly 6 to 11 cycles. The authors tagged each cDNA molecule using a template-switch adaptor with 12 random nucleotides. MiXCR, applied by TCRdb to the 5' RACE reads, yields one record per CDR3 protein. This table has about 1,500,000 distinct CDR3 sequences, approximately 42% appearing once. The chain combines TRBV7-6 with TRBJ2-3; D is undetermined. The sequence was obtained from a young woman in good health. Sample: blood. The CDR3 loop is CASSLADAAFPGTDTQYF. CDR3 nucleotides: TGTGCCAGCAGCTTAGCGGATGCGGCGTTTCCCGGAACAGATACGCAGTATTTT.